The 27 T cell receptor beta chains listed next were all sequenced from one sample in a study of shared clonotypes between healthy human individuals. Clones were read by immunoSEQ multiplex PCR, and TCRdb kept only the in-frame ones, dropping some. Of some 2.1 million clones in the sample, roughly 94% are singletons; the top ten hold 1.1%. CD45RO-negative CD8 cells positively selected for CCR7 made up the naive population, which excluded terminally differentiated effector memory CD45RA+ cells. The specimen sequenced was naive CD8+ T cells sorted from blood. These receptors all stem from a man between 18 and 35 years old in good health.

The CDR3 region has the DNA TGTGCCAGCAGCTCCCTAGCGGGGAATGAGCAGTTCTTC. Translating gives CASSSLAGNEQFF. The chain is built from TRBV7-3 and TRBJ2-1; TRBD2 matches at 9 bases. Germline CDR1 and CDR2: SGHTA and FQGTGA. V dropped 4 bases and J dropped 7; count of bases not matched to a gene: 2. This CDR3 has 13 residues.

The chain combines TRBV6-4 with TRBJ1-1; TRBD1 might be the D (5 bases). V lost 6 bases and J lost 5, with 13 bases in between. This CDR3 is 13 amino acids long. Germline CDR1 reads MRHNA; CDR2 reads SNTAGT. CDR3 in DNA: TGTGCCAGCAGCGCAGGGATGGGGACTGAAGCTTTCTTT. Encoded protein: CASSAGMGTEAFF.

By share of the sample, this clone is medium-sized. Other nucleotide sequences in the sample specify the same CDR3. This chain uses TRBV2 with TRBJ1-6; TRBD1 is a possible D gene (5 bases). Looked up from germline, CDR1 is SNHLY and CDR2 is FYNNEI. The ends were cut back, 10 bases at V and 0 bases at J, with 25 bases in the middle. The CDR3 spans 19 residues. Written as DNA, the CDR3 is TGTGCCATGGGGGAAGACGGCACCGTTATTAGCTCCTATAATTCACCCCTCCACTTT. Translation gives CAMGEDGTVISSYNSPLHF.

This clone was observed a single time. This rearrangement joins TRBV6-6 to TRBJ1-2; 7 bases fit TRBD1. Losses at the gene ends were 9 bases for V and 4 bases for J; bases not matched to a gene: 11. The germline CDR1 and CDR2 sequences are MNHNY and SVGAGI (reference sequence). The CDR3 totals 14 residues. Here the CDR3 DNA reads TGTGCCAGTACCAAACAGGGGAGGTCCTATGGCTACACCTTC. It codes for CASTKQGRSYGYTF.

V usage is TRBV4-1 and J usage is TRBJ1-5, with D possibly TRBD1 on 5 matching bases. Germline CDR1 reads MGHRA; CDR2 reads YSYEKL. The CDR3 runs to 15 residues. Trimming shortened V by 0 bases and J by 4 bases, and 10 bases separated the two germline ends. The CDR3 coding sequence is TGCGCCAGCAGCCAAGATAGGTGGGGGAATCAGCCCCAGCATTTT. Translating gives CASSQDRWGNQPQHF.

This chain links TRBV11-2 with TRBJ2-3, with a tentative D call TRBD1 (6 bases). V lost 5 bases and J lost 1, with 13 bases in between. Germline V gene sequence: CDR1 SGHAT, CDR2 FQNNGV. The CDR3 contains 15 residues. CDR3 bases: TGTGCCAGCAGCCCAGAGGGGGATCGCACAGATACGCAGTATTTT. Its translation: CASSPEGDRTDTQYF.

V and J are TRBV15 and TRBJ2-7; the D gene could be TRBD1 or TRBD2 (5 bases each). Per germline, CDR1 LNHNV and CDR2 YYDKDF (reference sequence). The V and J ends lost 5 bases and 3 bases respectively, with 17 bases between them. The CDR3 is made up of 15 amino acids. This CDR3 is CATSSTGDAFYEQYF. In DNA form, the CDR3 reads TGTGCCACCAGCTCAACCGGGGACGCATTCTACGAGCAGTACTTC. The variable domain in full, completed from reference TRBV15 and TRBJ2-7, reads DAMVIQNPRYQVTQFGKPVTLSCSQTLNHNVMYWYQQKSSQAPKLLFHYYDKDFNNEADTPDNFQSRRPNTSFCFLDIRSPGLGDTAMYLCATSSTGDAFYEQYFGPGTRLTVT.

The chain links TRBV29-1 to TRBJ2-7; D gene uncertain. Trimming removed 0 bases at V and 2 bases at J, with 17 bases between. Germline V gives CDR1 SQVTM, CDR2 ANQGSEA. This CDR3 is 16 amino acids long. The chain's CDR3 is CSVEDRKGPVAYEQYF. CDR3 DNA sequence: TGCAGCGTTGAAGATCGGAAGGGTCCAGTTGCCTACGAGCAGTACTTC.

V usage is TRBV28 and J usage is TRBJ2-7; tentatively, D is TRBD2 (6 bases). This CDR3 is built from 16 residues. V lost 5 bases to trimming and J lost 3 bases, with 20 bases between them. Per the germline V gene, CDR1 is MDHEN and CDR2 is SYDVKM. In nucleotides, the CDR3 is TGTGCCAGCAGTCCCCCCGGGGACTCAGAATACTACGAGCAGTACTTC. Translation: CASSPPGDSEYYEQYF.

This clone was seen once. This sample also contains other DNA sequences that code for the same CDR3. The genes are TRBV27 and TRBJ2-7; 9 bases are shared with TRBD1. Per germline, CDR1 MNHEY and CDR2 SMNVEV (reference sequence). V lost 6 bases, J lost 2 bases, and 5 bases stayed unmatched. The CDR3 sequence is 14 residues long. The CDR3 nucleotides are TGTGCCAGCAGCCCCGGGACAGGGCCCTACGAGCAGTACTTC. Protein product: CASSPGTGPYEQYF.

This sequence joins TRBV29-1 and TRBJ2-7, with D tentatively TRBD2 (5 bases). Trimming took 4 bases from V and 6 from J, leaving 13 bases between them. This CDR3 comprises 12 residues. Looked up from germline, CDR1 is SQVTM and CDR2 is ANQGSEA. Written as DNA, the CDR3 is TGCAGCGTTGCCTACGAGGGTTCCGAGCAGTACTTC. Translation: CSVAYEGSEQYF.

V gene TRBV5-6 combines with J gene TRBJ2-7; the match to TRBD2 covers 8 bases. The V and J ends lost 4 bases and 2 bases, in that order; junction bases with no gene match: 5. Germline V gene lookup returns CDR1 SGHDT and CDR2 YYEEEE. The CDR3 has 14 residues. CDR3 sequence (DNA): TGTGCCAGCAGCGGGGGACTAGGCCCCTACGAGCAGTACTTC. Translation gives CASSGGLGPYEQYF.

The V gene is TRBV10-2, the J gene TRBJ2-1; no clear D gene. Germline V gene sequence: CDR1 WSHSY, CDR2 SAAADI. This CDR3 has 12 amino acids. Deletions cut 7 bases from V and 1 base from J, with 5 bases between. The CDR3 bases are TGCGCCAGCACCGCGTCCTACAATGAGCAGTTCTTC. Translating it yields CASTASYNEQFF.

The gene calls are TRBV28 and TRBJ1-4; D might be TRBD1 (6 bases). Germline V gene data show CDR1 as MDHEN and CDR2 as SYDVKM. The CDR3 loop spans 18 amino acids. The V gene lost 5 bases and the J gene lost 8 bases, with 27 bases spanning the gap. The CDR3 reads CASSRFTGWERPSEKLFF. DNA of the CDR3: TGTGCCAGCAGTCGTTTTACAGGGTGGGAACGTCCGTCGGAAAAACTGTTTTTT. The variable domain in full, with the rest retrieved from reference TRBV28 and TRBJ1-4, is DVKVTQSSRYLVKRTGEKVFLECVQDMDHENMFWYRQDPGLGLRLIYFSYDVKMKEKGDIPEGYSVSREKKERFSLILESASTNQTSMYLCASSRFTGWERPSEKLFFGSGTQLSVL.

V usage is TRBV30 and J usage is TRBJ2-3, with D tentatively TRBD1 or TRBD2 (5 bases each). Germline CDR1 and CDR2: GTSNPN and SVGIG (reference sequence). The CDR3 totals 14 residues. The germline V and J ends were trimmed by 2 bases and 1 base, with 10 bases remaining between them. CDR3 nucleotide sequence: TGTGCCTGGAGTTCTATGGGGGGCACAGATACGCAGTATTTT. Protein product: CAWSSMGGTDTQYF.

This chain connects TRBV28 to TRBJ1-6; 7 bases line up with TRBD1. Germline loops: CDR1 MDHEN, CDR2 SYDVKM. V dropped 3 bases and J dropped 9; count of bases not matched to a gene: 5. This CDR3 has 14 residues. The CDR3 sequence is CASSFGTDGSPLHF. CDR3 nucleotide sequence: TGTGCCAGCAGTTTCGGGACAGATGGTTCACCCCTCCACTTT.

The chain has TRBV11-1 and TRBJ2-5; D is possibly TRBD2 (6 bases). Germline V gene lookup returns CDR1 SGHAT and CDR2 FQDESV (reference sequence). The CDR3 consists of 14 residues. V lost 5 bases, J lost 7 bases, and 17 bases lay in between. CDR3: CASSLGTSEGTQYF. The CDR3 DNA reads TGTGCCAGCAGCCTCGGGACGTCGGAGGGGACCCAGTACTTC.

The chain is built from TRBV19 and TRBJ1-2; TRBD1 is a possible D gene (6 bases). CDR1 is LNHDA and CDR2 is SQIVND in the germline V gene (reference sequence). V was cut by 5 bases and J by 7 bases, with 17 bases left in between. CDR3 length: 14 amino acids. The CDR3 reads CASSPGATLIGYTF. In nucleotides, the CDR3 is TGTGCCAGTAGTCCAGGGGCCACATTGATTGGCTACACCTTC.

This clone has just one count. The gene calls are TRBV4-3 and TRBJ2-7; D unclear. Germline V gives CDR1 LGHNA, CDR2 YSLEER. This CDR3 spans 16 amino acids. V was cut by 1 base and J by 2 bases, with 15 bases left in between. The CDR3 region is CASSQVAADGTYEQYF. The CDR3 DNA sequence: TGCGCCAGCAGCCAAGTTGCGGCGGACGGCACCTACGAGCAGTACTTC.

This chain joins TRBV25-1 and TRBJ1-2; D is unresolved. Germline V gives CDR1 MGHDK, CDR2 SYGVNS. CDR3 length equals 14 residues. The ends were cut back, 1 base at V and 7 bases at J, with 13 bases in the middle. The CDR3 is CASSESEGGSGYTF. DNA for the CDR3: TGTGCCAGCAGTGAATCGGAGGGAGGAAGTGGCTACACCTTC.

The rearrangement uses TRBV7-9 and TRBJ2-3; 9 bases map to TRBD2. CDR1 is SEHNR, CDR2 FQNEAQ, per germline (reference sequence). V shed 2 bases, J shed 4 bases, and the junction held 4 bases outside the gene matches. CDR3 length: 15 residues. In DNA form, the CDR3 reads TGTGCCAGCAGCTTAACGGCGGGGGGGCCAGATACGCAGTATTTT. This codes for CASSLTAGGPDTQYF.

This clone was detected once. This chain connects TRBV29-1 to TRBJ2-7; TRBD2 agrees at 13 bases. CDR3 length equals 16 residues. The trim removed 2 bases at V and 2 bases at J, leaving 6 bases unmatched. Germline V gene lookup returns CDR1 SQVTM and CDR2 ANQGSEA. The CDR3 reads CSVERWTSGSPYEQYF. The CDR3 DNA sequence: TGCAGCGTTGAAAGGTGGACTAGCGGGAGTCCCTACGAGCAGTACTTC.

V gene TRBV5-1 combines with J gene TRBJ2-7, with D possibly TRBD2 on 6 matching bases. The length of the CDR3 is 15 residues. Trimming took off 0 bases at V and 2 bases at J, with 12 bases between the two ends. Looked up from germline, CDR1 is SGHRS and CDR2 is YFSETQ. CDR3 sequence (DNA): TGCGCCAGCAGCTTGGCCCCTAGCGCAACCTACGAGCAGTACTTC. Translated, it gives CASSLAPSATYEQYF.

The V gene is TRBV6-5, the J gene TRBJ2-7; D ambiguous. V was pared by 0 bases and J by 2 bases, with 14 bases between. The CDR3 runs 16 residues. The germline CDR1 and CDR2 sequences are MNHEY and SVGAGI. The CDR3 loop is CASSYSVEAPPYEQYF. The CDR3 DNA reads as TGTGCCAGCAGTTACTCGGTCGAGGCCCCCCCCTACGAGCAGTACTTC.

The chain has TRBV7-9 and TRBJ2-5; tentatively, D is TRBD1 (5 bases). This CDR3 has 14 amino acids. V was clipped by 2 bases and J by 5 bases, with 12 bases between them. The germline CDR1 and CDR2 sequences are SEHNR and FQNEAQ (reference sequence). DNA of the CDR3: TGTGCCAGCAGCTTATCGGCAGGGTATGAGACCCAGTACTTC. This codes for CASSLSAGYETQYF. Looking up the rest from reference TRBV7-9 and TRBJ2-5 gives the full variable domain: DTGVSQNPRHKITKRGQNVTFRCDPISEHNRLYWYRQTLGQGPEFLTYFQNEAQLEKSRLLSDRFSAERPKGSFSTLEIQRTEQGDSAMYLCASSLSAGYETQYFGPGTRLLVL.

The V gene is TRBV2, the J gene TRBJ2-7; 7 nucleotides agree with TRBD1. The V and J ends lost 5 bases and 0 bases, in that order; junction bases with no gene match: 7. The CDR3 contains 15 residues. Germline CDR1 SNHLY, CDR2 FYNNEI. The CDR3, as DNA: TGTGCCAGCAGTCGACAGGGTGAGAGCTCCTACGAGCAGTACTTC. Translating gives CASSRQGESSYEQYF. The full variable domain, rest sourced from reference TRBV2 and TRBJ2-7, is EPEVTQTPSHQVTQMGQEVILRCVPISNHLYFYWYRQILGQKVEFLVSFYNNEISEKSEIFDDQFSVERPDGSNFTLKIRSTKLEDSAMYFCASSRQGESSYEQYFGPGTRLTVT.

The rearrangement links TRBV5-8 to TRBJ1-5, with D possibly TRBD1 on 5 matching bases. V shed 0 bases and J shed 4 bases, with 11 bases lying between them. Germline CDR1 is SGHTS and CDR2 is YDEGEE. This CDR3 is built from 15 residues. Here the CDR3 DNA reads TGTGCCAGCAGCTTGGGTCCGGGGGAAAATCAGCCCCAGCATTTT. It translates to CASSLGPGENQPQHF.